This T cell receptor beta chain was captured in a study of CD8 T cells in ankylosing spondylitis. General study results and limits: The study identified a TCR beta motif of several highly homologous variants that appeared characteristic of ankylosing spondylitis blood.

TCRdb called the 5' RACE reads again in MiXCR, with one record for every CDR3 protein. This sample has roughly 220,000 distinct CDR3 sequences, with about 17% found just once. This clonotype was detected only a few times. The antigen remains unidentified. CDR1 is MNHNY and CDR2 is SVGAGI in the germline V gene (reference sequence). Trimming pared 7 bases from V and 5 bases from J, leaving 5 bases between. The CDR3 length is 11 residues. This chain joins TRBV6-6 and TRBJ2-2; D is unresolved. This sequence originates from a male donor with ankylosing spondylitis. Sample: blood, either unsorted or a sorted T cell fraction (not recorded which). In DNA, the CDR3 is TGTGCCAGCACCGAAACCGGGGAGCTGTTTTTT. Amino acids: CASTETGELFF.